Here is one T cell receptor beta chain with its context. It lacks a known antigen. Per-base quality was not reported, and no clone a single base away is much larger than it. The sample originates from a study of graft-versus-host responses after intestinal transplantation (dated by TCRdb to about 2021). Context from the whole study: Recipients received multivisceral, liver-intestinal, or isolated intestinal transplants. Every recipient was given anti-thymocyte globulin induction, followed by about three years of maintenance tacrolimus and steroids. After intestinal transplantation, graft-versus-host and host-versus-graft alloreactive T cell clones were followed in the graft, circulation and bone marrow using bulk TCR-beta CDR3 sequencing. Alloreactive clones were identified by sequencing pre-transplant mixed lymphocyte reaction products and comparing these products with unstimulated pre-transplant donor and recipient T cells. Of the 20 to 25 intestinal transplant recipients enrolled in the cohort, one of whom was a retransplant, a few patients without pretransplant specimens were excluded. A peak of at least 4% donor T cells among recipient peripheral blood mononuclear cells was the definition used for donor T cell macrochimerism. Instead of going to the commercial service, samples from a few later patients were sequenced in-house on an Illumina MiSeq and processed with MiXCR. The research as a whole found: GvH clones were found in recipient bone marrow, and some of the GvH clones appeared earlier in ileal mucosa or blood, which is consistent with an intestinal mucosal origin. Peak levels of circulating GvH clones were associated with declines in HvG clones early after transplant. The conclusions were limited by the relatively low number and heterogeneity of the intestinal transplant patients. High GvH to HvG T cell clonal ratios were observed in the allografts of patients with donor T cell macrochimerism.

Library creation used the immunoSEQ multiplex PCR assay. For most patients, high-throughput TCR-beta CDR3 sequencing of genomic DNA was performed by Adaptive Biotechnologies. Per the authors' processing: TCR sequencing data were retrieved from Adaptive's ImmunoSEQ software for around 18 patients, whereas three other patients were processed with MiXCR and VDJtools. CDR3 nucleotide sequences shared by donor and recipient were removed because the origin of these sequences could not be assigned. To be classed as alloreactive, a clone needed at least 2-fold expansion over unstimulated cells and a minimum CFSE-low frequency of 0.002% (template counts) or 0.001% (read counts). Clones detected in sequenced pre-transplant spleen, lymph node, or MLR CFSE-low populations of the donor or recipient were defined as mappable. Cumulative frequency of alloreactive clones was calculated as a percentage of all sequences weighted by copy number. TCRdb carries this immuneACCESS record with in-frame sequences only. Its versions omit some clonotypes, under half of them owing to an unresolved V gene in the studies checked, with the rest unexplained. D and trimming come from the DNA, and the V and J calls and clone size come from that table. The table for this sample lists 49,000 or so clones; 85% to 95% of them were counted only once. The ten largest account for about 5.5% of the sample.

Including the terminal cysteine and phenylalanine, the CDR3 comprises 17 residues. Solely the CDR3 DNA is kept, with 51 bases framed from the first base. The germline V end is reduced by 6 bases and the J end by 6 bases; junction bases left unmatched: 13. CDR1 MDHEN and CDR2 SYDVKM were looked up in the germline V gene. Blood samples were collected up to 4 times in the first month after transplant and then at least monthly when available. This specimen consisted of PBMCs, obtained approximately 740 days after a first intestinal transplant, on the day of a second. This clonotype was obtained from a human patient who received an intestinal transplant, so some T cells may come from the graft donor. This chain is built from TRBV28 and TRBJ2-2; 10 central nucleotides agree with TRBD1. The sequenced DNA is TGTGCCAGCAGGCCGGGACAGGGGTTTAGTCCGTCCGGGGAGCTGTTTTTT. Its protein reads: CASRPGQGFSPSGELFF.